A single sample gave rise to the 31 T cell receptor beta chains below, sequenced in a study of beta chain features in type 1 diabetes. TCRB transcripts that were expressed got sequenced, as all of the isolated RNA had been reverse transcribed. The table came from immunoSEQ multiplex PCR; TCRdb's copy has only in-frame clones and leaves some out. The table records roughly 150,000 clones, 8.5% to 14% of them present only once. Sequencing used central memory CD4+ T cells from blood. The source of these receptors is a man between 18 and 35 years old in good health.

V and J are TRBV6-4 and TRBJ2-3; TRBD2 aligns across 9 bases. The CDR3 covers 16 residues. Looked up from germline, CDR1 is MRHNA and CDR2 is SNTAGT. Germline trimming cut 5 bases from V and 2 bases from J; bases unmatched to any gene: 8. CDR3 nucleotides: TGTGCCAGCAGTTCGGCTAGCGGGACATACACAGATACGCAGTATTTT. Translating gives CASSSASGTYTDTQYF.

The CDR3 nucleotides read TGTGCCAGCAGGCCACGGGGAGGGGGCGCGGGCGGCTACACCTTC. The encoded protein is CASRPRGGGAGGYTF. The chain couples TRBV27 to TRBJ1-2; 7 bases map to TRBD1. Per germline, CDR1 MNHEY and CDR2 SMNVEV (reference sequence). J lost 8 bases, V lost 6 bases, and 15 bases had no gene match. The CDR3 loop spans 15 amino acids.

This clone appeared a few times. At the DNA level, this CDR3 is encoded by other sequences in the same sample as well. The rearrangement joins TRBV7-2 to TRBJ2-1; 10 nucleotides line up with TRBD2. The CDR3 covers 14 residues. V was pared by 5 bases and J by 4 bases, with 2 bases of the junction left unmatched. The V gene's germline CDR1 is SGHTA and CDR2 FQGNSA. Written as DNA, the CDR3 is TGTGCCAGCAGCCGGACTAGCGGATACAATGAGCAGTTCTTC. It translates to CASSRTSGYNEQFF.

The genes are TRBV29-1 and TRBJ2-2; a possible D gene is TRBD1 (7 bases). Trimming shortened V by 6 bases and J by 6 bases, and 20 bases separated the two germline ends. CDR3 length equals 15 residues. Per germline, CDR1 SQVTM and CDR2 ANQGSEA. The CDR3 is CSVAPGGGASGELFF. The CDR3 nucleotides read TGCAGCGTGGCCCCCGGAGGGGGCGCGTCCGGGGAGCTGTTTTTT.

In its sample, this clone was seen a few times. The chain links TRBV2 to TRBJ1-1; D remains unclear. The CDR3 consists of 14 residues. CDR1 and CDR2 (germline): SNHLY, FYNNEI. Trimming pared 1 base from V and 5 bases from J, leaving 11 bases between. The CDR3 nucleotides read TGTGCCAGCAGTGAAGATCCCCTCAGGACTGAAGCTTTCTTT. It encodes CASSEDPLRTEAFF.

This clone appeared a few times. This chain joins TRBV2 and TRBJ1-1; TRBD1 agrees at 7 bases. The trim removed 6 bases at V and 3 bases at J, leaving 4 bases unmatched. Germline V gene data show CDR1 as SNHLY and CDR2 as FYNNEI. This CDR3 spans 13 amino acids. CDR3 DNA sequence: TGTGCCAGCAGGGGACAGAGCTACACTGAAGCTTTCTTT. Protein product: CASRGQSYTEAFF.

In DNA, the CDR3 is TGTGCCAGCACAGGGACCTATGGCTACACCTTC. As protein: CASTGTYGYTF. This sequence joins TRBV2 and TRBJ1-2; tentatively, D is TRBD1 (5 bases). V dropped 7 bases and J dropped 4 bases, with 7 bases sitting between them. Per germline, CDR1 SNHLY and CDR2 FYNNEI. The CDR3 is 11 amino acids.

The genes are TRBV19 and TRBJ2-6; 9 bases map to TRBD1. The CDR3 is 14 residues long. V was pared by 5 bases and J by 9 bases, with 5 bases of the junction left unmatched. Germline V CDR1 and CDR2: LNHDA, SQIVND (reference sequence). The CDR3, as DNA: TGTGCCAGTAGTCGGGACAGGGAAAGCAACGTCCTGACTTTC. Translated: CASSRDRESNVLTF.

This clone occurred a few times. The chain carries TRBV5-4 and TRBJ1-2; D is ambiguous. Germline loops: CDR1 SGHNT, CDR2 YYREEE (reference sequence). The CDR3 loop spans 13 amino acids. V lost 4 bases to trimming and J lost 2 bases, with 9 bases between them. The CDR3 reads CASSPEENYGYTF. The CDR3 bases are TGTGCCAGCAGCCCAGAAGAAAACTATGGCTACACCTTC.

The chain joins TRBV29-1 to TRBJ2-7; TRBD2 matches at 7 bases. J was trimmed by 4 bases and V by 3 bases; bases with no gene match: 6. This CDR3 region has 13 residues. CDR1 is SQVTM and CDR2 is ANQGSEA in the germline V gene. CDR3 in amino acids: CSVDSPGGYEQYF. CDR3 nucleotide sequence: TGCAGCGTTGATTCCCCGGGGGGTTACGAGCAGTACTTC.

This clone was observed a handful of times. The V call is TRBV4-2, the J call TRBJ1-4, with D uncertain. Germline values: CDR1 LGHNA, CDR2 YNFKEQ. This CDR3 region has 14 residues. The V and J ends lost 0 bases and 8 bases respectively, with 10 bases between them. The CDR3 DNA is TGTGCCAGCAGCCAAGAGATTCGGTACGAAAAACTGTTTTTT. Its translation is CASSQEIRYEKLFF.

The gene calls are TRBV10-3 and TRBJ2-3; 7 nucleotides line up with TRBD1. This CDR3 is 16 amino acids long. Per the germline V gene, CDR1 is ENHRY and CDR2 is SYGVKD. With V trimmed by 0 bases and J by 2 bases, 5 bases remained unmatched. This chain's CDR3 is CAISESGDRATDTQYF. CDR3 nucleotides: TGTGCCATCAGTGAGTCCGGGGACAGAGCCACAGATACGCAGTATTTT.

This clone was counted between two and nine times. The chain joins TRBV9 to TRBJ2-1; 9 bases align to TRBD1. The CDR3 is made up of 16 amino acids. The germline gives CDR1 SGDLS, CDR2 YYNGEE. V was pared by 3 bases and J by 5 bases, with 9 bases of the junction left unmatched. This CDR3 is CASSAVAGQGNNEQFF. For the CDR3, the DNA is TGTGCCAGCAGCGCTGTGGCGGGACAGGGTAACAATGAGCAGTTCTTC.

This clone was picked up a small number of times. The chain joins TRBV9 to TRBJ2-3; TRBD2 is a possible D gene (6 bases). Germline CDR1 SGDLS, CDR2 YYNGEE. V lost 7 bases, J lost 3 bases, and 15 bases lay in between. The CDR3 spans 14 residues. For the CDR3, the DNA is TGTGCCAGCGGCCGGGAGAGGAGGACAGATACGCAGTATTTT. Translation: CASGRERRTDTQYF.

This clone was seen a few times. The rearrangement joins TRBV7-2 to TRBJ2-3; 9 nucleotides agree with TRBD2. Trimming at V came to 5 bases and at J to 4 bases, leaving 13 bases not matched to a gene. In germline, CDR1 is SGHTA, CDR2 FQGNSA. This CDR3 has 17 amino acids. The CDR3 bases are TGTGCCAGCAGCCCCCAGAGTAGCGGGAGAGGGGCAGATACGCAGTATTTT. It codes for CASSPQSSGRGADTQYF. The full variable domain, its missing parts supplied by reference TRBV7-2 and TRBJ2-3, is GAGVSQSPSNKVTEKGKDVELRCDPISGHTALYWYRQSLGQGLEFLIYFQGNSAPDKSGLPSDRFSAERTGGSVSTLTIQRTQQEDSAVYLCASSPQSSGRGADTQYFGPGTRLTVL.

This clone turned up a few times. The genes are TRBV5-4 and TRBJ1-1; 9 bases are a match to TRBD1. J gave up 0 bases and V 4 bases, and 13 bases lay outside the gene matches. The CDR3 sequence is 18 residues long. Germline V lookup: CDR1 SGHNT, CDR2 YYREEE (reference sequence). The CDR3 reads CASSPRGPGQGVNTEAFF. DNA for the CDR3: TGTGCCAGCAGCCCGCGGGGCCCGGGACAGGGCGTGAACACTGAAGCTTTCTTT.

This chain connects TRBV30 to TRBJ2-2, with D hard to call. The germline V and J ends were trimmed by 3 bases and 7 bases, with 15 bases remaining between them. Germline V gene lookup returns CDR1 GTSNPN and CDR2 SVGIG (reference sequence). The CDR3 is 14 residues long. CDR3 protein: CAWRGSSWDGELFF. Here the CDR3 DNA reads TGTGCCTGGAGGGGGTCCTCGTGGGACGGGGAGCTGTTTTTT.

This chain links TRBV7-8 with TRBJ2-5; 10 bases agree with TRBD1. CDR1 is SGHVS and CDR2 is FQNEAQ in the germline V gene. The J segment lost 5 bases and the V segment lost 4 bases, leaving 4 bases of the junction unmatched. This CDR3 is 14 amino acids long. Written as DNA, the CDR3 is TGTGCCAGCAGCTCAGACAGGGGGCGGGAGACCCAGTACTTC. Its translation is CASSSDRGRETQYF.

This clone was detected a few times. The junction shows a germline mismatch at one end, possibly a read error. V and J are TRBV6-6 and TRBJ2-1; D unclear. The CDR3 sequence is 12 residues long. CDR1 is MNHNY, CDR2 SVGAGI, per germline (reference sequence). The CDR3: CAISVYRGQQFF. CDR3 DNA: TGTGCCATCAGTGTGTACAGAGGACAGCAGTTCTTC.

This chain joins TRBV18 and TRBJ1-1; D uncertain. The CDR3 spans 13 residues. The germline CDR1 and CDR2 sequences are KGHSH and LQKENI. Trimming cost V 2 bases and J 4 bases, with 8 bases left between them. CDR3 in amino acids: CASSPGVGTEAFF. The CDR3 DNA follows: TGTGCCAGCTCACCAGGGGTGGGCACTGAAGCTTTCTTT. Variable domain in full (rest from reference TRBV18 and TRBJ1-1): NAGVMQNPRHLVRRRGQEARLRCSPMKGHSHVYWYRQLPEEGLKFMVYLQKENIIDESGMPKERFSAEFPKEGPSILRIQQVVRGDSAAYFCASSPGVGTEAFFGQGTRLTVV.

The chain links TRBV7-8 to TRBJ2-7; TRBD2 matches at 7 bases. Germline-derived CDR1 and CDR2 are SGHVS and FQNEAQ. V shed 5 bases, J shed 1 base, and the junction held 8 bases outside the gene matches. CDR3 length: 15 amino acids. The CDR3 bases are TGTGCCAGCAGCCGCGGCGGGACTATTTCCTACGAGCAGTACTTC. Translation: CASSRGGTISYEQYF.

V gene TRBV7-9 combines with J gene TRBJ2-5, with 10 bases that match TRBD1. J was trimmed by 2 bases and V by 5 bases; bases with no gene match: 8. Germline V gene data show CDR1 as SEHNR and CDR2 as FQNEAQ (reference sequence). The CDR3 runs 16 residues. CDR3 DNA sequence: TGTGCCAGCAGCCGCGACCCGGGACAGGGGCAAGAGACCCAGTACTTC. Protein: CASSRDPGQGQETQYF.

A few counts support this clone. V is TRBV7-2 and J is TRBJ2-7; 12 bases are a match to TRBD2. Trimming removed 5 bases from V and 6 bases from J; junction bases left unmatched: 5. This CDR3 spans 14 amino acids. Germline values: CDR1 SGHTA, CDR2 FQGNSA. The CDR3 reads CASSGLAGWPEQYF. The CDR3 DNA sequence: TGTGCCAGCAGCGGACTAGCGGGATGGCCCGAGCAGTACTTC.

This clone was detected only a few times. V and J are TRBV7-9 and TRBJ2-1; maybe TRBD1 (5 bases). This CDR3 has 16 residues. V lost 5 bases to trimming and J lost 3 bases, with 17 bases between them. From germline, CDR1 is SEHNR and CDR2 FQNEAQ (reference sequence). CDR3 coding DNA: TGTGCCAGCAGCGCATTCTCAGGGCCCCGCTACAATGAGCAGTTCTTC. This codes for CASSAFSGPRYNEQFF.

This clone has a handful of counts. The chain joins TRBV7-2 to TRBJ2-1, with D hard to call. Germline assignment: CDR1 SGHTA and CDR2 FQGNSA. Trimming cost V 1 base and J 6 bases, with 13 bases left between them. The CDR3 covers 15 residues. CDR3 amino acids: CASSLGTGRANEQFF. In DNA form, the CDR3 reads TGTGCCAGCAGCTTAGGGACGGGTAGGGCCAATGAGCAGTTCTTC.

The chain joins TRBV6-1 to TRBJ1-2; TRBD1 is a possible D gene (5 bases). The CDR3 covers 15 residues. Germline CDR1 reads MNHNS; CDR2 reads SASEGT. Trimming stripped 0 bases from V and 4 bases from J, with 12 bases between. The DNA for the CDR3 is TGTGCCAGCAGTGAAGCTGGCATGAGGGGCTATGGCTACACCTTC. Protein sequence: CASSEAGMRGYGYTF.

A remark on this clone: The sample carries other DNA sequences with the same CDR3. This chain connects TRBV7-3 to TRBJ2-6; D remains unclear. Deletions cut 2 bases from V and 0 bases from J, with 5 bases between. Germline lookup yields CDR1 SGHTA and CDR2 FQGTGA. CDR3 size: 15 residues. CDR3 residues: CASSLGSSGANVLTF. The CDR3 DNA reads as TGTGCCAGCAGCTTAGGATCCTCTGGGGCCAACGTCCTGACTTTC.

The chain carries TRBV15 and TRBJ2-7, with D possibly TRBD2 on 5 matching bases. Germline V gives CDR1 LNHNV, CDR2 YYDKDF (reference sequence). CDR3 length: 13 amino acids. Trimming shortened V by 0 bases and J by 2 bases, and 5 bases separated the two germline ends. In DNA, the CDR3 is TGTGCCACCAGCAGAGAACTAGCCTACGAGCAGTACTTC. Its protein product is CATSRELAYEQYF.

The CDR3 bases are TGTGCCAGCAGTAAGACAGGGGGACCCAATCAGCCCCAGCATTTT. Amino acid sequence: CASSKTGGPNQPQHF. V is TRBV6-5 and J is TRBJ1-5, with 9 bases aligning to TRBD1. CDR1 is MNHEY and CDR2 is SVGAGI in the germline V gene. This CDR3 has 15 amino acids. Unmatched junction bases numbered 5, after V lost 5 bases and J lost 3 bases.

The chain is built from TRBV9 and TRBJ1-6; no firm D call. Trimming shortened V by 2 bases and J by 14 bases, and 11 bases separated the two germline ends. CDR3 length equals 12 residues. Germline V gene data show CDR1 as SGDLS and CDR2 as YYNGEE. The CDR3 sequence: CASSVDAFALHF. The DNA for the CDR3 is TGTGCCAGCAGCGTTGACGCATTCGCCCTCCACTTT. Full variable domain (missing parts from reference TRBV9 and TRBJ1-6): DSGVTQTPKHLITATGQRVTLRCSPRSGDLSVYWYQQSLDQGLQFLIQYYNGEERAKGNILERFSAQQFPDLHSELNLSSLELGDSALYFCASSVDAFALHFGNGTRLTVT.

The J gene is TRBJ1-1, the V gene TRBV7-9; D ambiguous. The length of the CDR3 is 14 residues. V gave up 2 bases and J gave up 6 bases, with 13 bases separating them. CDR1 and CDR2 (germline): SEHNR, FQNEAQ (reference sequence). The CDR3 bases are TGTGCCAGCAGCTTAATGGGGATTAACGCTGAAGCTTTCTTT. Protein sequence: CASSLMGINAEAFF.